The present entry profiles one T cell receptor beta chain with its context. Its antigen has not been determined. Base qualities are not provided; no much larger clone lies one nucleotide away. The immunoSEQ Assay, which uses bias-controlled multiplex PCR amplification of genomic DNA, was used to profile TCRbeta CDR3 regions. From the authors' description of their analysis: The absolute abundance of each unique TCRbeta CDR3 region was quantified after sequences were collapsed and filtered. Differential abundance was tested with two models: a binomial (Fisher-equivalent) model and a beta-binomial model that adds time-dependent variance fitted from healthy donors. Clones with fewer than 5 combined templates were excluded, and clones with Benjamini-Hochberg FDR below 0.01 were called differentially abundant. Beta-binomial variance was modeled as a function of total template count across the two samples using the form v = (b*log(k)+a)^2. The table was pulled from immuneACCESS by TCRdb, which kept in-frame rearrangements only. Such tables lose some clones; where checked, under half of the loss comes from unresolved V genes, and the rest has no known cause. Clone size and V and J calls were adopted from that table, with D and trimming inferred from the DNA. The sample profile shows 120,000 or so clones; more than 75% of them were found once. Clones ranked in the top ten supply roughly 3.3% of the sample.

During the collection period, no infections or other immune events were recorded for the healthy donors. To calibrate time-dependent variance in a beta-binomial model of T-cell clone differential abundance, blood repertoires from healthy donors were used as a training cohort. The training cohort comprised ten or so healthy donors, 3 female and 7 male. An age range of roughly 29 to 65 years, with an average of about 39 years, was recorded for the donors. Whole blood, obtained from a commercial supplier, was collected from each healthy donor at three time points spaced approximately two weeks apart. Genomic DNA was extracted from unsorted whole blood for immunosequencing. The source of the sample is a study of identifying expanded T cells in peripheral blood (dated by TCRdb to about 2019). Context from the whole study: Separate aliquots of the same genomic DNA pool were sequenced to produce technical replicates, and four replicates were compared in pairs.

Paper-wide results and their limitations: The binomial model flagged approximately 1.2 differentially abundant clones between technical replicates, compared with about 16 over approximately two weeks and approximately 18 over approximately four weeks. The authors expected that biological variance in healthy repertoires might rise further over much longer intervals, such as months to years. For all healthy donors, the variance in clone template counts between approximately 2-week samples rose significantly as total template count increased. Across all healthy-donor time intervals, the beta-binomial model significantly cut both the number of clones called differentially abundant and the false-positive rate.

There are 14 amino acids in the CDR3, from cysteine to phenylalanine inclusive. The retained sequence is limited to the CDR3, 42 bases, with the frame set at the first base. CDR1 and CDR2 (MNHEY, SMNVEV) derive from the germline V gene (reference sequence). At the junction V is shortened by 0 bases and J by 8 bases, with 13 bases in between. The TCR sequence derives from a person aged 18 to 70 in good health. Material: blood. The rearranged segments are TRBV27 and TRBJ1-2, with the identity of the D gene unclear. The CDR3 in this case is CASSLSGYARGYTF. The DNA reads TGTGCCAGCAGTTTATCCGGGTACGCGAGGGGCTACACCTTC.